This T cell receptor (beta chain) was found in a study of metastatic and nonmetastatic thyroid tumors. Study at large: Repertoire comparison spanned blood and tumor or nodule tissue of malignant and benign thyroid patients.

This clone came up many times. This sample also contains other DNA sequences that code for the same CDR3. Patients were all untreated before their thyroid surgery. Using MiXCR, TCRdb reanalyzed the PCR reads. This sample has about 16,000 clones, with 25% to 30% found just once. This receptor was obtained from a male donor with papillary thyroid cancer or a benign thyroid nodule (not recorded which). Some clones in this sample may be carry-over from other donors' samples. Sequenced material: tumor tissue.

The CDR3 sequence: CASSKLACYNEQFF. CDR3 sequence (DNA): TGTGCCAGTAGTAAGTTGGCGTGCTACAATGAGCAGTTCTTC. The chain has TRBV19 and TRBJ2-1, with unresolved D. Germline values: CDR1 LNHDA, CDR2 SQIVND (reference sequence). The CDR3 extends over 14 amino acids. V was clipped by 4 bases and J by 3 bases, with 10 bases between them.